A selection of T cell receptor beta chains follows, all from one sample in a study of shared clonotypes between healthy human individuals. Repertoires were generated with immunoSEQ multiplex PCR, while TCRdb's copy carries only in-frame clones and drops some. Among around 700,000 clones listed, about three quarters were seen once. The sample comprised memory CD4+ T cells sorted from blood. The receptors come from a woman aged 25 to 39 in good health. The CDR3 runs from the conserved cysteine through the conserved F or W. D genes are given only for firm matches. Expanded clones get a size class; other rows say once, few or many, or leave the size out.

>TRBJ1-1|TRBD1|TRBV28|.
CASSDRDRLNTEAFF
TGTGCCAGCAGTGACCGGGACAGGCTGAACACTGAAGCTTTCTTT
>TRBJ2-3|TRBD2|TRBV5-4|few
CASEDSGRWDTQYF
TGTGCCAGTGAAGATAGCGGGAGATGGGATACGCAGTATTTT
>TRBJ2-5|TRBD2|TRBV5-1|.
CASSLTSGPQETQYF
TGCGCCAGCAGCCTGACTAGCGGGCCGCAAGAGACCCAGTACTTC
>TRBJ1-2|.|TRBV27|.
CASSPTYSYGYTF
TGTGCCAGCAGTCCTACTTACTCCTATGGCTACACCTTC
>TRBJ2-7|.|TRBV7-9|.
CASSFDTSPLSYEQYF
TGTGCCAGCAGCTTCGACACTAGTCCTCTCTCCTACGAGCAGTACTTC
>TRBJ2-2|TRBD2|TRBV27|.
CASSLLAGGVTGELFF
TGTGCCAGCAGTTTACTAGCGGGAGGTGTCACCGGGGAGCTGTTTTTT
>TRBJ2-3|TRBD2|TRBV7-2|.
CASSSLAGGSDTQYF
TGTGCCAGCAGCTCCCTAGCGGGAGGGTCGGATACGCAGTATTTT
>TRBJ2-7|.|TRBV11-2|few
CASSLGFGLYEQYF
TGTGCCAGCAGCTTAGGTTTCGGGCTCTACGAGCAGTACTTC
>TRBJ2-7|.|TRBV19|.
CASSSTSYEQYF
TGTGCCAGTAGTAGCACCTCCTACGAGCAGTACTTC
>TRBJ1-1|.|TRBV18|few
CASSPPSHSGTKAFF
TGTGCCAGCTCACCACCTTCTCACAGCGGTACAAAAGCTTTCTTT
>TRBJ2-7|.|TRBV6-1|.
CASSEAGFPYEQYF
TGTGCCAGCAGTGAAGCGGGATTTCCCTACGAGCAGTACTTC
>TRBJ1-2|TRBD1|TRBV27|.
CASSRTGSDYTF
TGTGCCAGCAGTCGGACAGGGTCGGACTACACCTTC
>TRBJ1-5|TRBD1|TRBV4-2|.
CASSQGTGLYQPQHF
TGTGCCAGCAGCCAAGGGACAGGCCTCTATCAGCCCCAGCATTTT
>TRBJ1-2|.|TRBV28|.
CASSPQGVGYTF
TGTGCCAGCAGTCCACAGGGCGTTGGCTACACCTTC
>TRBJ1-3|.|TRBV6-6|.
CASSYGDTIYF
TGTGCCAGCAGTTACGGAGACACCATATATTTT
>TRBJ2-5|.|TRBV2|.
CASTGSVGATQYF
TGTGCCAGCACGGGGAGTGTGGGAGCCACCCAGTACTTC
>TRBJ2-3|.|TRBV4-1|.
CASSHRTGSDTQYF
TGCGCCAGCAGCCATCGGACCGGATCAGATACGCAGTATTTT
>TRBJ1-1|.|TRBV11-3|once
CASSRDGENTEAFF
TGTGCCAGCAGCCGGGACGGGGAGAACACTGAAGCTTTCTTT
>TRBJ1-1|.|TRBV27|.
CASRPQDRNTEAFF
TGTGCCAGCAGACCACAGGACAGGAACACTGAAGCTTTCTTT
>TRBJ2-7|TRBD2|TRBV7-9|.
CASSSSGRAYEQYF
TGTGCCAGCAGCTCTAGCGGGAGGGCCTACGAGCAGTACTTC
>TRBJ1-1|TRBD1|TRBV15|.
CATSALLRDRGAFF
TGTGCCACCAGCGCCCTCCTCCGGGACAGGGGAGCTTTCTTT
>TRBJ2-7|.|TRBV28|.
CASSLSGFGSYEQYF
TGTGCCAGCAGTTTATCGGGTTTTGGGTCCTACGAGCAGTACTTC
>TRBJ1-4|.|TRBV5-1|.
CASSLAPNRPTLVATNEKLFF
TGCGCCAGCAGCTTGGCCCCAAACAGGCCTACCCTCGTTGCAACTAATGAAAAACTGTTTTTT
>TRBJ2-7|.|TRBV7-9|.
CASSPEGWVDRGRPYEQYF
TGTGCCAGCAGCCCGGAAGGTTGGGTGGATCGTGGTAGGCCCTACGAGCAGTACTTC
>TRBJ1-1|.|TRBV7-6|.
CASSSTGNTEAFF
TGTGCCAGCAGCTCCACAGGGAACACTGAAGCTTTCTTT
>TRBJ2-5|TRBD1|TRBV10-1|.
CASSETTGKLETQYF
TGCGCCAGCAGTGAAACGACAGGGAAACTTGAGACCCAGTACTTC
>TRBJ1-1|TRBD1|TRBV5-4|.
CASSLGQGATEAFF
TGTGCCAGCAGCTTGGGACAGGGGGCGACTGAAGCTTTCTTT
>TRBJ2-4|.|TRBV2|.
CATRLGVAKNIQYF
TGTGCCACCCGGTTAGGGGTAGCCAAAAACATTCAGTACTTC
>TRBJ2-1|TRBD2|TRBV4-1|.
CASSDLRGGRVYEQFF
TGCGCCAGCAGCGACCTGAGGGGCGGGAGAGTATATGAGCAGTTCTTC
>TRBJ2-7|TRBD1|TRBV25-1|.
CASSGRDSSYEQYF
TGTGCCAGCAGTGGACGGGACAGCTCCTACGAGCAGTACTTC
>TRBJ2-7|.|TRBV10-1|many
CASSDQIYEQYF
TGCGCCAGCAGTGACCAAATCTACGAGCAGTACTTC
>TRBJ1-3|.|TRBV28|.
CASNLPTRNTIYF
TGTGCCAGCAATCTACCCACCCGAAACACCATATATTTT
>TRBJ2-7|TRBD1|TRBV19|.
CASTRSGQGVYEQYF
TGTGCCAGTACCCGAAGCGGACAGGGGGTCTACGAGCAGTACTTC
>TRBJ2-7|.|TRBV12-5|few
CASGPGTYEQYF
TGTGCTAGTGGCCCGGGGACCTACGAGCAGTACTTC
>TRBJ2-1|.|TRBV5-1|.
CASRLAPARDLYNEQFF
TGCGCCAGCAGGTTAGCACCAGCAAGGGACCTTTACAATGAGCAGTTCTTC
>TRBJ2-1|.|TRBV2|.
CASLVGQGNEQFF
TGTGCCAGCTTGGTCGGGCAGGGCAATGAGCAGTTCTTC
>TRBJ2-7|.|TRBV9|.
CASSGRDSPPPEQYF
TGTGCCAGCAGCGGGAGGGACAGCCCTCCTCCGGAGCAGTACTTC
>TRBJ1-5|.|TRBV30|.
CAWSSQGDQPQHF
TGTGCCTGGAGTAGCCAGGGAGATCAGCCCCAGCATTTT
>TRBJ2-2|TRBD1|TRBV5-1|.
CASSSGQGPTGELFF
TGCGCCAGCAGCTCGGGACAGGGACCCACCGGGGAGCTGTTTTTT
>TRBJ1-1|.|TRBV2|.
CASSPYLGRLNTEAFF
TGTGCCAGCAGTCCCTATCTCGGCAGGCTGAACACTGAAGCTTTCTTT
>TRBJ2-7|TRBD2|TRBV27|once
CASSFLTSGRPLSYEQYF
TGTGCCAGCAGTTTCCTGACTAGCGGGAGGCCCCTCTCCTACGAGCAGTACTTC
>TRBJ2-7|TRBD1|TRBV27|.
CASPRGQVYEQYF
TGTGCCAGCCCCCGGGGACAGGTCTACGAGCAGTACTTC
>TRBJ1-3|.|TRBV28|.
CASSSTGTGNTIYF
TGTGCCAGCAGTTCAACAGGGACTGGAAACACCATATATTTT
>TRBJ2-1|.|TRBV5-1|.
CASSLVVGRGSYNEQFF
TGCGCCAGCAGCTTAGTGGTGGGCAGGGGTTCCTACAATGAGCAGTTCTTC
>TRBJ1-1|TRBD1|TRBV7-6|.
CASSRQGDTEAFF
TGTGCCAGCAGCAGGCAGGGGGACACTGAAGCTTTCTTT
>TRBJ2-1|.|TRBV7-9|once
CASSPSTSPNEQFF
TGTGCCAGCAGCCCGTCGACTAGTCCCAATGAGCAGTTCTTC
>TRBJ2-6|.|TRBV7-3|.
CASKSEAAGANVLTF
TGTGCCAGCAAATCAGAGGCTGCCGGGGCCAACGTCCTGACTTTC
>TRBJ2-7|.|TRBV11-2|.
CASSLGAGTYEQYF
TGTGCCAGCAGCTTAGGGGCGGGTACCTACGAGCAGTACTTC
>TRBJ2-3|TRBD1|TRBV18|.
CASSNAGGPDTQYF
TGTGCCAGCTCAAACGCAGGGGGTCCAGATACGCAGTATTTT
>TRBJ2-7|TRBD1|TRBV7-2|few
CASSLDRGRVYEQYF
TGTGCCAGCAGCTTAGACAGGGGAAGGGTGTACGAGCAGTACTTC
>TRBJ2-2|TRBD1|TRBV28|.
CASRPQGARTGELFF
TGTGCCAGCAGGCCCCAGGGGGCGAGGACCGGGGAGCTGTTTTTT